This T cell receptor beta chain was sequenced in a study of T cell responses to AZD1222 COVID-19 vaccine. Study findings and constraints: Just 6 or 7 people given AZD1222 tested seropositive at baseline.

Data came from immunoSEQ multiplex PCR; TCRdb stores just in-frame clones and leaves some out. The table shows 100,000 to 150,000 clones, with around 89% occurring only once. Concerning this clone: The antigen is undetermined.

CDR3 size: 16 residues. In germline, CDR1 is LGHNA, CDR2 YSLEER. The ends lost 4 bases at V and 0 bases at J; junction bases unmatched: 5. The source of this sequence is an adult in good health. The sample was peripheral blood, taken on day 0 of MenACWY control vaccination. This chain uses TRBV4-3 with TRBJ2-1, with TRBD2 identical over 8 bases. CDR3: CASSPTGTSSYNEQFF. In nucleotides, the CDR3 is TGCGCCAGCAGCCCGACCGGGACTAGCTCCTACAATGAGCAGTTCTTC.